Sequencing of this T cell receptor (beta chain) was carried out in a study of cytomegalovirus exposure and HLA in healthy donors. The wider study: A prior analysis found roughly 110 million unique TCR beta sequences from about 179 million T cells.

This PCR relied on a set of 60 Vbeta primers and 13 Jbeta primers. The protocol was immunoSEQ multiplex PCR, while the TCRdb copy is restricted to in-frame clones and leaves out a portion. The repertoire holds 300,000 or so clones, with 80% to 90% as singletons. As concerns this clone: Its antigen is as yet unknown.

V was clipped by 3 bases and J by 15 bases, with 23 bases between them. CDR1 MDHEN and CDR2 SYDVKM come from the germline V gene. This CDR3 comprises 15 residues. Findings and caveats of the study: Using a false discovery rate of 0.05, a later analysis showed that fewer than 20,000 TCR beta sequences were associated with HLA alleles. In all likelihood, a cluster of highly shared sequence variants was a sequencing artifact. The study recorded around 160 TCR beta chains that were cytomegalovirus-associated.

The V call is TRBV28, the J call TRBJ1-4; tentatively, D is TRBD1 (6 bases). This TCR was sampled from a woman in her 40s in good health and CMV-seropositive. The sequenced sample was PBMCs. CDR3 in amino acids: CASSFRDTIMKRVFF. Written as DNA, the CDR3 is TGTGCCAGCAGTTTCAGGGACACAATAATGAAAAGGGTGTTTTTT.